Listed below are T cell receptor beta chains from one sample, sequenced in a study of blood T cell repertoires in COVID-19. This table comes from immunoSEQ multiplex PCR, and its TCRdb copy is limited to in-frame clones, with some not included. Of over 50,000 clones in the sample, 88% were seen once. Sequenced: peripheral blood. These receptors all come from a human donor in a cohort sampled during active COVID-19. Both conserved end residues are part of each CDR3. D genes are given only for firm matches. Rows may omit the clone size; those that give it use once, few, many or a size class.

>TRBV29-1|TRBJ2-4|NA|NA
TGCAGATGCAGTGTTCCCAAAAACATTCAGTACTTC
CRCSVPKNIQYF
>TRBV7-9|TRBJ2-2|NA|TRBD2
TGTGCCAGCAGCCCAGAGGGACTACTTTGGTCCGGGGAGCTGTTTTTT
CASSPEGLLWSGELFF
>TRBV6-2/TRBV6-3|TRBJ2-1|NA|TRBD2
TGTGCCAGCAGTTATGTCGGGGGGGCTTACAATGAGCAGTTCTTC
CASSYVGGAYNEQFF
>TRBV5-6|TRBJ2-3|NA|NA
TGTGCCAGCAGCTTGGGCATCGGAGATACGCAGTATTTT
CASSLGIGDTQYF
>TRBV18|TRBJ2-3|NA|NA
TGTGCCAGCTCACCCCGGGTGCGGGGCACAGATACGCAGTATTTT
CASSPRVRGTDTQYF
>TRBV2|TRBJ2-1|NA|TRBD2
TGTGCCAGCAGTGAAGAGCGGGGGGCCAGGAATGAGCAGTTCTTC
CASSEERGARNEQFF
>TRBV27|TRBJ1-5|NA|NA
TGTGCCAGCAGGACAGGTGTGGGCAATCAGCCCCAGCATTTT
CASRTGVGNQPQHF
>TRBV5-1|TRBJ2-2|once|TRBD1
TGCGCCAGCAGCTTGGAGGGACAGTCGGCCGGGGAGCTGTTTTTT
CASSLEGQSAGELFF
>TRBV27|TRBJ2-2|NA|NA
TGTGCCAGCAGTTCTATCTTACTAGCTCGTACCGGGGAGCTGTTTTTT
CASSSILLARTGELFF
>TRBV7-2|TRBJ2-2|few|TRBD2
TGTGCCAGCAGCACGGGACTATCGAACACCGGGGAGCTGTTTTTT
CASSTGLSNTGELFF
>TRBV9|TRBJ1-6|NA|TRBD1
TGTGCCAGCAGCGGGAGACAGGGTGCACCCCTCCACTTT
CASSGRQGAPLHF
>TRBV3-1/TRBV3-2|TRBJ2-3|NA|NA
TGTGCCAGCAGCCCTACCCAGAGGGGGGGGTCAGGTACGCAGTATTTT
CASSPTQRGGSGTQYF
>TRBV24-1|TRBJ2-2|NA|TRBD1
TGTGCCACCAGAAGGGACAGAAACACCGGGGAGCTGTTTTTT
CATRRDRNTGELFF
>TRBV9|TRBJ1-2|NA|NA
TGTGCCAGCAGGCTCCATTCGACAGGAGACTATGGCTACACCTTC
CASRLHSTGDYGYTF
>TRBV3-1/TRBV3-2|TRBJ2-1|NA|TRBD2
TGTGCCACCAAGGGAGCGGGGGGCCAGGGCAATGAGCAGTTCTTC
CATKGAGGQGNEQFF
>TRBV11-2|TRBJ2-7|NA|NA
TGTGCCAGCAGCCCCCAGGGGCCGGCCTACGAGCAGTACTTC
CASSPQGPAYEQYF
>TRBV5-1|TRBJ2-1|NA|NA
TGCGCCAGCAGCTTGGTAGGAGACTCCTACAATGAGCAGTTCTTC
CASSLVGDSYNEQFF
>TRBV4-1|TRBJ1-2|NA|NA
TGCGCCAGCAGCCACTGGACAGAAGATGGCTACACCTTC
CASSHWTEDGYTF
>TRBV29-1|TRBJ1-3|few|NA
TGCAGCGTTGTGGCGGACTCTGGAAACACCATATATTTT
CSVVADSGNTIYF
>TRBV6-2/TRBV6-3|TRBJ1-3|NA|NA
TGTGCCAGCAGTTACCGACTCCACTCTGGAAACACCATATATTTT
CASSYRLHSGNTIYF
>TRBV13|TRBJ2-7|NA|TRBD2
TGTGCCAGCAGCTTAGGGATTGGACTAGCGGGAGGGTACGAGCAGTACTTC
CASSLGIGLAGGYEQYF
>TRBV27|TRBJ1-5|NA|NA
TGTGCCAGCAGTTTTGCAGGATATAGCAATCAGCCCCAGCATTTT
CASSFAGYSNQPQHF
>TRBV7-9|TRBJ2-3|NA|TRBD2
TGTGCCAGCCAGGAGACTAGCGGCACAGATACGCAGTATTTT
CASQETSGTDTQYF
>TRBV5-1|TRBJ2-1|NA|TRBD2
TGCGCCACCCGGACTAGCGATTACAATGAGCAGTTCTTC
CATRTSDYNEQFF
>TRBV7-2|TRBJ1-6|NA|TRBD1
TGTGCCAGCAGCTCTTGGACAGGGAGGACCTATAATTCACCCCTCCACTTT
CASSSWTGRTYNSPLHF
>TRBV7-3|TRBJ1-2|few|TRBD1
TGTGCCAGCGGCCCAGGGGGGCGCCACGAAGGCTACACCTTC
CASGPGGRHEGYTF
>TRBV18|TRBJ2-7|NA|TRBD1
TGTGCCAGCTCACCGTACAGGGGGCTAAACGAGCAGTACTTC
CASSPYRGLNEQYF
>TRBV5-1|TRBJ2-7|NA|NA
TGCGCCAGCACCCCCGGGTCTACCTCCTACGAGCAGTACTTC
CASTPGSTSYEQYF
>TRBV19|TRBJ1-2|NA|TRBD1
TGTGCCAGTAGTGCGACAGGGAGCCAACGAGTCTATGGCTACACCTTC
CASSATGSQRVYGYTF
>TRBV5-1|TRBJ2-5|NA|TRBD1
TGCGCCAGCAGCCCTTGGACAGGGCAGGTCGAGACCCAGTACTTC
CASSPWTGQVETQYF
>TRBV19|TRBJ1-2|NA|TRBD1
TGTGCCAGTAGTAAACAGGGGGCCAGCTATGGCTACACCTTC
CASSKQGASYGYTF
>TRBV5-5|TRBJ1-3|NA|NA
TGTGCCAGCAGCTCGCTAGGGAGCTCTGGAAACACCATATATTTT
CASSSLGSSGNTIYF
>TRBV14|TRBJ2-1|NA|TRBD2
TGTGCCAGCAGCCAATCAAGCGGGAGGTACAATGAGCAGTTCTTC
CASSQSSGRYNEQFF
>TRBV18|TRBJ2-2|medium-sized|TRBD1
TGTGCCAGCTCACCGGCCGGACAGGGGAGCACCGGGGAGCTGTTTTTT
CASSPAGQGSTGELFF
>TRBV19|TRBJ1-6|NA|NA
TGTGCCAGCCACCGGACAGAACTTTCACCCCTCCACTTT
CASHRTELSPLHF
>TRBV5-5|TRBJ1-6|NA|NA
TGTGCCAGCAGCGTAGACCCTAGCGGAAATTCACCCCTCCACTTT
CASSVDPSGNSPLHF
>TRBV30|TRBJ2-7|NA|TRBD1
TGTGCCTGGAGTCGGACAGGGTACGAGCAGTACTTC
CAWSRTGYEQYF
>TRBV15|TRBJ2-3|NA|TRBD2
TGTGCCACCAGCACTAGCGGGTCGAGCACAGATACGCAGTATTTT
CATSTSGSSTDTQYF
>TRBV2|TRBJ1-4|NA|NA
TGTGCCAGCAGAGTGGGGCTCGCGGCTAATGAAAAACTGTTTTTT
CASRVGLAANEKLFF
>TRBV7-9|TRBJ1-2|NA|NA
TGTGCCAGCAGCTTACAGGCGGGGCAGGGCTATGGCTACACCTTC
CASSLQAGQGYGYTF
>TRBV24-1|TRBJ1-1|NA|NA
TGTGCCACCAGGGGACAAAACACTGAAGCTTTCTTT
CATRGQNTEAFF